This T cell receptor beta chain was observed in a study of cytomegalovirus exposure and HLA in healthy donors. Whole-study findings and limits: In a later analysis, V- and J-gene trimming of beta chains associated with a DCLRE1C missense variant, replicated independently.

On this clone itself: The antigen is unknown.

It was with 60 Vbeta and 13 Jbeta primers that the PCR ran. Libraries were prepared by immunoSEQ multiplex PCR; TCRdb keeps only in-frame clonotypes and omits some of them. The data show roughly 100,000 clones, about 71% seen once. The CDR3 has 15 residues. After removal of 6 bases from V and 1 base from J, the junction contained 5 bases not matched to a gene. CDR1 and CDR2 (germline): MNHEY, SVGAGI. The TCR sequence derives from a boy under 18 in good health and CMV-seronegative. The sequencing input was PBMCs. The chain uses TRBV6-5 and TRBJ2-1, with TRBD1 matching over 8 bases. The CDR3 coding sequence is TGTGCCAGCAGGACTACAGGGGGTTCCTACAATGAGCAGTTCTTC. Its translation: CASRTTGGSYNEQFF.